This TCR beta chain was obtained from a study of T cell repertoires in cytomegalovirus infection. The overall study: Evidence of both CMV infection and a matching HLA type came from public TCR beta signatures.

TCRdb ran MiXCR on the reads and lists one entry per CDR3 protein. This table holds about 490,000 distinct CDR3 sequences, approximately 15% found once. Study-wide findings and caveats: Within the response measured ex vivo, HLA-C-restricted CMV-specific TCR beta clonotypes were dominant. Summed frequency of shared TCR beta families picked out CMV carriers who also had the relevant HLA.

CDR3 length equals 15 residues. V lost 5 bases and J lost 0, with 11 bases in between. Germline-derived CDR1 and CDR2 are SEHNR and FQNEAQ (reference sequence). This clonotype was picked up many times. The antigen remains unidentified. The clonotype originates from a human donor in good health (CMV status not recorded). Some clones in this sample may be carry-over from other donors' samples. The rearrangement links TRBV7-9 to TRBJ2-1, with no clear D. The sequencing input was CD8+ T cells from PBMCs. CDR3 DNA: TGTGCCAGCAGCGGGATCCTCAGCTCCTACAATGAGCAGTTCTTC. It encodes CASSGILSSYNEQFF.